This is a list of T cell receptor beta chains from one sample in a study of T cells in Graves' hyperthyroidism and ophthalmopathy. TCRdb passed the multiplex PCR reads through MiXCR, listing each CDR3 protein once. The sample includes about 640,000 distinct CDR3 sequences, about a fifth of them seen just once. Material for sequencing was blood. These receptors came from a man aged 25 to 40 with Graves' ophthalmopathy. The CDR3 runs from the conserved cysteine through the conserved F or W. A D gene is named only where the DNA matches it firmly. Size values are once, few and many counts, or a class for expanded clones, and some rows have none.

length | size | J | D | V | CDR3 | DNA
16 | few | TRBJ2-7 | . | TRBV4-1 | CASSQDQGGLSYEQYF | TGCGCCAGCAGCCAAGACCAAGGGGGATTGTCCTACGAGCAGTACTTC
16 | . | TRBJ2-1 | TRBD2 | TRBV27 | CASQTHRLAGYNEQFF | TGTGCCAGCCAAACACACCGACTAGCAGGCTACAATGAGCAGTTCTTC
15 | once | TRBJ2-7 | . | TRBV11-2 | CASSSTATGSYGQYF | TGTGCCAGCAGCTCGACTGCCACTGGGTCCTACGGGCAGTACTTC
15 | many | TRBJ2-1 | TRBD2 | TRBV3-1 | CASSQGTSGTDEQFF | TGTGCCAGCAGCCAAGGAACTAGCGGGACTGATGAGCAGTTCTTC
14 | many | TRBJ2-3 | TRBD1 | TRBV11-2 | CASSLEGGEYTQYF | TGTGCCAGCAGCTTAGAAGGGGGCGAATATACGCAGTATTTT
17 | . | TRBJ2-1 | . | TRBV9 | CASSDEESRADSEEQFF | TGTGCCAGCAGTGATGAAGAAAGCCGGGCCGACTCTGAAGAGCAGTTCTTC
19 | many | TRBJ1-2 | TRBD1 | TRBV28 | CASSSFSGRQGPIPYGYTF | TGTGCCAGCAGTTCCTTTTCGGGACGACAGGGGCCCATCCCCTATGGCTACACCTTC
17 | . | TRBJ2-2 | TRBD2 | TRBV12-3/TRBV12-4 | CASRPRGAGGNTGELFF | TGTGCCAGCAGACCTCGCGGGGCGGGAGGGAACACCGGGGAGCTGTTTTTT
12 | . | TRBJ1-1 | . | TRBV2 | CASSGTAPEAFF | TGTGCCAGCAGTGGGACAGCGCCTGAAGCTTTCTTT
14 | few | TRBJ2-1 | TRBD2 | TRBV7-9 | CASGSGTLPNEQFF | TGTGCCTCGGGGAGCGGGACTCTCCCCAATGAGCAGTTCTTC
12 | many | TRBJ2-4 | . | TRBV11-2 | CASSGTEGIQYF | TGTGCCAGCAGCGGGACGGAGGGCATTCAGTACTTC
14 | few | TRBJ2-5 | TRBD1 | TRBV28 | CASRPGQARETQYF | TGTGCCAGCAGACCTGGACAGGCTCGAGAGACCCAGTACTTC
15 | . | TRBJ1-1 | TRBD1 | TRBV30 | CAWSVPDRGNTEAFF | TGTGCCTGGAGTGTACCAGACAGGGGGAACACTGAAGCTTTCTTT
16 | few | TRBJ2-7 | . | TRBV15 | CATSRDLPGNVNEQYF | TGTGCCACCAGCAGAGATTTGCCAGGGAACGTCAACGAGCAGTACTTC
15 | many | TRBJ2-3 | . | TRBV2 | CASSEARQSTDTQYF | TGTGCCAGCAGTGAAGCCAGACAGAGCACAGATACGCAGTATTTT
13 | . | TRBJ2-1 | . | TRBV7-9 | CASSRGWGDEQFF | TGTGCCAGCAGCCGTGGATGGGGTGATGAGCAGTTCTTC
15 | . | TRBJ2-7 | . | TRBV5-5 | CASSPDLGVSYEQYF | TGTGCCAGCAGCCCTGATCTCGGAGTGTCCTACGAGCAGTACTTC
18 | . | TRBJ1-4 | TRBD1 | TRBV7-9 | CASSPAGLGGSTNEKLFF | TGTGCCAGCAGCCCAGCTGGTCTAGGGGGCAGTACTAATGAAAAACTGTTTTTT
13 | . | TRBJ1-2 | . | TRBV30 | CAWSVKQYYGYTF | TGTGCCTGGAGTGTAAAACAGTACTATGGCTACACCTTC
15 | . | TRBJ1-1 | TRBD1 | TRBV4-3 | CASSLTSTGETEAFF | TGCGCCAGCAGCCTAACCTCTACAGGGGAAACTGAAGCTTTCTTT
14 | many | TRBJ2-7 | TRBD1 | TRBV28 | CASTTGQGTDEQYF | TGTGCCAGCACCACCGGACAGGGAACAGACGAGCAGTACTTC
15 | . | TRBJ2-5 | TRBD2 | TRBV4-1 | CASSHSGRSQETQYF | TGCGCCAGCAGCCATAGCGGGAGATCTCAAGAGACCCAGTACTTC
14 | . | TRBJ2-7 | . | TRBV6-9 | CASSLGRGIVGQYF | TGTGCCAGCAGTTTGGGACGGGGTATTGTGGGGCAGTACTTC
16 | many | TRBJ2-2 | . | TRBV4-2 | CASSQEEQENTGELFF | TGTGCCAGCAGCCAAGAGGAGCAGGAGAACACCGGGGAGCTGTTTTTT
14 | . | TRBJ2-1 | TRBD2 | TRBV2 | CASKRTSGADEQFF | TGTGCCAGCAAGAGGACTAGCGGGGCGGATGAGCAGTTCTTC
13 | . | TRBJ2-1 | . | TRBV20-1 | CSATQAASRSQFF | TGCAGTGCTACCCAGGCAGCTTCCCGGAGTCAGTTCTTC
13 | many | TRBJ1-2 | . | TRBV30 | CAWSENRNYGYTF | TGTGCCTGGAGCGAAAACAGGAACTATGGCTACACCTTC
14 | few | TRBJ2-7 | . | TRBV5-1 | CASSLGQSLYEQYF | TGCGCCAGCAGCTTGGGGCAGAGCCTATACGAGCAGTACTTC
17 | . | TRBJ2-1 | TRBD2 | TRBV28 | CASSLSPASGTYDEQFF | TGTGCCAGCAGTTTATCCCCTGCTAGCGGGACCTACGATGAGCAGTTCTTC
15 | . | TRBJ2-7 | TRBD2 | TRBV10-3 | CAISDLAGSSYEQYF | TGTGCCATCAGTGACTTAGCGGGATCCTCCTACGAGCAGTACTTC
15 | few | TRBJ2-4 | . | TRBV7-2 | CASSSPGGTKNIQYF | TGTGCCAGCAGCTCCCCCGGAGGTACCAAAAACATTCAGTACTTC
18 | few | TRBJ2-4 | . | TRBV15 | CATSRDHSAAGAKNIQYF | TGTGCCACCAGCAGAGATCATTCGGCCGCCGGGGCCAAAAACATTCAGTACTTC
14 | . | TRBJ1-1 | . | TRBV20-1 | CSARNLRRGTEAFF | TGCAGTGCTAGAAACCTTAGAAGGGGCACTGAAGCTTTCTTT
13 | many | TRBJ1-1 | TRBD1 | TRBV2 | CASITDRDTEAFF | TGTGCCAGCATTACGGACAGGGACACTGAAGCTTTCTTT
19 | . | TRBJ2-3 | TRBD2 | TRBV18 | CASSPLRWDYASSTDTQYF | TGTGCCAGCTCACCCCTCCGGTGGGACTACGCTTCTAGCACAGATACGCAGTATTTT
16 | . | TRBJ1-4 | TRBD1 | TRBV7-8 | CASSLAEGQGGEKLFF | TGTGCCAGCAGCTTAGCGGAGGGACAGGGTGGGGAAAAACTGTTTTTT
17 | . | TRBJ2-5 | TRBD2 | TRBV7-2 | CASSLEAGGPIGSSTYF | TGTGCCAGCAGCTTAGAAGCGGGAGGGCCGATTGGTTCCTCAACGTACTTC
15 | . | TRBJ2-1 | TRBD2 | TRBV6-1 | CASSERVAGANEQFF | TGTGCCAGCAGTGAAAGAGTAGCGGGAGCCAATGAGCAGTTCTTC
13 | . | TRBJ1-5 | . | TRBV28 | CASSFTGNQSQHF | TGTGCCAGCAGTTTTACGGGGAATCAGTCCCAGCATTTT
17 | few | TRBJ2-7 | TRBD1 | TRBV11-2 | CASSLGEWGQGGYEQYF | TGTGCCAGCAGCTTAGGTGAGTGGGGACAGGGGGGTTACGAGCAGTACTTC